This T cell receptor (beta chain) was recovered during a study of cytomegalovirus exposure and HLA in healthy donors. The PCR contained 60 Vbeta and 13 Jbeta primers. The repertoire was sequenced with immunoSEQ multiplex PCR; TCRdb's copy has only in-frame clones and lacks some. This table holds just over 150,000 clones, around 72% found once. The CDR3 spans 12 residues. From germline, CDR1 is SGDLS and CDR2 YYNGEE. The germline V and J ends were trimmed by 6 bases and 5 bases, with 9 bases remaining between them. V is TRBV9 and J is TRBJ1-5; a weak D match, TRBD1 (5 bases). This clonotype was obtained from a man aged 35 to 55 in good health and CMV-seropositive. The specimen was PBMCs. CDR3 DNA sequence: TGTGCCAGCATAGGGGTGGATCAGCCCCAGCATTTT. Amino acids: CASIGVDQPQHF.